This T cell receptor beta chain comes out of a study of shared clonotypes between healthy human individuals. Study background: Per donor, three plates held CD4 naive cells, three held CD4 memory, two held CD8 naive and one held CD8 memory. Broader study findings: When compared with the clonotypes that were shared by all four sorted-subset donors, the non-shared clonotypes turned out to have lower generation probabilities.

The CDR3 is 15 residues long. V dropped 3 bases and J dropped 7 bases, with 16 bases sitting between them. CDR1 MNHEY and CDR2 SMNVEV come from the germline V gene (reference sequence). Measured with immunoSEQ multiplex PCR; TCRdb has only the in-frame clones, and not every one. The profile shows about 2 million clones, roughly 94% of them singletons. Turning to this clone: The antigen is unknown.

CD8 cells classed as naive were CD45RO-negative and positively selected for CCR7, excluding terminally differentiated effector memory CD45RA+ cells. Free of recent acute infections or vaccinations, the donors were healthy HIV-negative adults. The TCR was taken from a man aged 18 to 29 in good health. Sequencing was done on a sample of naive CD8+ T cells sorted from blood. This chain uses TRBV27 with TRBJ2-1; possible D gene TRBD1, 7 bases. As DNA, the CDR3 is TGTGCCAGCAGTTTTCATCAGACAGGGACTAATGAGCAGTTCTTC. It specifies CASSFHQTGTNEQFF.